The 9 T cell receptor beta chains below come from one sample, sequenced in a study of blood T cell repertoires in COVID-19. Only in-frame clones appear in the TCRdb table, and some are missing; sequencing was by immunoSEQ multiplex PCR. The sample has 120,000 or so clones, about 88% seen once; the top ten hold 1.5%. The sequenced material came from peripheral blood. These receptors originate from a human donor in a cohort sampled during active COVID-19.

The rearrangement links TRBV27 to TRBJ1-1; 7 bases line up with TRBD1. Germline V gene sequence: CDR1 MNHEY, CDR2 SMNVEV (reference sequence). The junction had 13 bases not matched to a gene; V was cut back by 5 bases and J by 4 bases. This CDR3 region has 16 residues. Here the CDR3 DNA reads TGTGCCAGCAGTCCAACCCAGGGGGTCTTTTTCACTGAAGCTTTCTTT. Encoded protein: CASSPTQGVFFTEAFF.

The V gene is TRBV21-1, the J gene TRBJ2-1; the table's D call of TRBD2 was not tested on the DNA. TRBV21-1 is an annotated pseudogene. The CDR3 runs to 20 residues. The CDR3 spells CASSKGGSGRQPSSYNEQFF. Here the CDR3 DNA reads TGTGCCAGCAGCAAAGGGGGGAGCGGGAGGCAACCGAGCTCCTACAATGAGCAGTTCTTC.

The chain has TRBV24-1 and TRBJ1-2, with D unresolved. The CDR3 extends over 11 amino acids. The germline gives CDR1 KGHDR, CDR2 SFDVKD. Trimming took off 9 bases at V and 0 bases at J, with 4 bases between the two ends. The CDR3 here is CATAANYGYTF. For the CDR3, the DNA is TGTGCCACCGCAGCTAACTATGGCTACACCTTC.

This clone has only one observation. For the CDR3, the DNA is TGCAGCGTTGAATCTGGCACAGATACGCAGTATTTT. Translating gives CSVESGTDTQYF. V gene TRBV29-1 combines with J gene TRBJ2-3; no reliable D call. V lost 2 bases and J 1 base, leaving 4 bases between the germline ends. Germline assignment: CDR1 SQVTM and CDR2 ANQGSEA. The CDR3 totals 12 residues.

Here the CDR3 reads CASSLPTGGALYEQYF. The CDR3 nucleotides are TGTGCCAGCAGCTTGCCAACAGGGGGCGCACTCTACGAGCAGTACTTC. J is TRBJ2-7 and V is TRBV5-6; 9 bases match TRBD1. After removal of 1 base from V and 3 bases from J, the junction contained 8 bases not matched to a gene. Per germline, CDR1 SGHDT and CDR2 YYEEEE. The CDR3 contains 16 residues. Variable domain in full (rest from reference TRBV5-6 and TRBJ2-7): DAGVTQSPTHLIKTRGQQVTLRCSPKSGHDTVSWYQQALGQGPQFIFQYYEEEERQRGNFPDRFSGHQFPNYSSELNVNALLLGDSALYLCASSLPTGGALYEQYFGPGTRLTVT.

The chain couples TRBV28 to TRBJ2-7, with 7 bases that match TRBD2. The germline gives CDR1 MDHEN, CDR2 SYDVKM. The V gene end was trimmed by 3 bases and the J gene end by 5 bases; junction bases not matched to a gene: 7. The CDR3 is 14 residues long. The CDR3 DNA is TGTGCCAGCAGTTTTCCTGGACTAGTCCACGAGCAGTACTTC. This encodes CASSFPGLVHEQYF.

CDR3 in amino acids: CASSQVAGGQETQYF. CDR3 DNA: TGTGCCAGCAGCCAAGTAGCGGGGGGGCAAGAGACCCAGTACTTC. This sequence joins TRBV3-1 (or the pseudogene TRBV3-2) and TRBJ2-5, with 11 positions matching TRBD2. The length of the CDR3 is 15 residues. Germline V gene data show CDR1 as LGHDT and CDR2 as YNNKEL (reference sequence). V lost 1 base and J lost 2; bases outside the gene matches: 0.

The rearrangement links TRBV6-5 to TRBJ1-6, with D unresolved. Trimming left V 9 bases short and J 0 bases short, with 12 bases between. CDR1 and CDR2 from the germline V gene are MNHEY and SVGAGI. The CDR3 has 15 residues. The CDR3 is CASRPWSSYNSPLHF. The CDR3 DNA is TGTGCCAGTCGACCGTGGAGCTCCTATAATTCACCCCTCCACTTT.

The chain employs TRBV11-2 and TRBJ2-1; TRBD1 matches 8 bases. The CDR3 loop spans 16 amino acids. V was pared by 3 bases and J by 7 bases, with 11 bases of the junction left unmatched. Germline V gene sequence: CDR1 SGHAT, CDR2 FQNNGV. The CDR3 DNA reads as TGTGCCAGCAGCTTTGTTACGACAGGGGAGTTGAATGAGCAGTTCTTC. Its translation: CASSFVTTGELNEQFF.